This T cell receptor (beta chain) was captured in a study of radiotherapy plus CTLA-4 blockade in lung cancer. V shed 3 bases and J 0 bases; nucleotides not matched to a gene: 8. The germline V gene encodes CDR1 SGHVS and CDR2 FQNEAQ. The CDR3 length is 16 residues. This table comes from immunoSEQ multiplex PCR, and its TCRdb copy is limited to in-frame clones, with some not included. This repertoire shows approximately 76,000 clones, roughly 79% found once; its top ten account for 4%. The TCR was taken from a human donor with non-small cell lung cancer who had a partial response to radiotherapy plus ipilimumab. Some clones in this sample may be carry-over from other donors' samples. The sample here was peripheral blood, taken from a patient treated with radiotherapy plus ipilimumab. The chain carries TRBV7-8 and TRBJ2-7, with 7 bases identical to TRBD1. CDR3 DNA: TGTGCCAGCAGCTTTAGAAACCGGGACAGCTCCTACGAGCAGTACTTC. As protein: CASSFRNRDSSYEQYF.